This TCR beta chain was identified during a study of cytomegalovirus exposure and HLA in healthy donors (dated by TCRdb to 2016 to 2017). With respect to the entire study: According to an earlier analysis of a few hundred of the donors, about 179 million T cells yielded 117 million unique TCR beta sequences and around 280 Gb of sequence data. Typing coverage differed by locus: A, B, C, DRB1 and DQB1 were typed in roughly 629-630 donors, DQA1 in about 550, DPA1 in 600 to 610, and DPB1 in just under 490. In a later genetic analysis, genome-wide SNP genotypes for about 65% of the 666 donors were used, and that subset was treated as a discovery cohort. Every repertoire in the discovery cohort had been generated on one and the same sequencing platform. Using immunosequencing, the study profiled T cell repertoires from 666 subjects and related those repertoires to cytomegalovirus serostatus. Along with the roughly 710-subject first cohort, a separate validation cohort of some 130 different subjects was used. An earlier analysis of 587 of the donors applied high-throughput TCR beta sequencing to assess whether each TCR beta V gene segment acted as functional or pseudogenic. The later analysis used no new phenotypic data to find candidate immune exposures, relying instead on TCR beta sequences and their occurrence across donors. HLA typing covered class I and class II loci at four-digit resolution. Of the roughly 410 genotyped donors, roughly 76% were placed in the genetic ancestry cluster associated with self-reported Caucasian donors. An early release that covered roughly 600 HLA-typed donors contained about 300 gigabases of sequencing data and around 85 million unique TCR sequences. The study aimed to test whether cataloging public T cell receptors could reveal signatures of past pathogen exposure. Because of strong linkage in the cohort, roughly five DR-DQ haplotypes were treated as single units for association and clustering. Donor age, sex, ethnicity and CMV serostatus were compiled together with the repertoire data. To study patterns of TCR occurrence, a later analysis re-analyzed previously published TCR beta repertoires from around 700 donors and added high-resolution HLA genotyping. On average, 235,054 unique TCR beta nucleotide sequences were sequenced per donor among about 400 genotyped donors of the cohort, with roughly a sixth of those sequences being non-productive. The study combined high-throughput TCR immunosequencing, statistical association of individual TCRs with disease status, and machine learning to predict cytomegalovirus infection status.

The method behind the library was the immunoSEQ multiplex PCR assay. A mixture of 60 forward primers for TCR Vbeta segments and 13 reverse primers for TCR Jbeta segments was used in the multiplex PCR. The CDR3 region of rearranged TCR beta genes was amplified from genomic DNA with a multiplex PCR assay. On the Illumina HiSeq System, the amplified TCR beta libraries were sequenced as 87-base-pair reads. Per the source publication's procedure: A later analysis counted about 80 million unique TCR beta chains across the roughly 700 repertoires, and some 12 million of these chains were shared by at least two donors. A nearest-neighbor algorithm error-corrected the raw reads and collapsed the reads into unique sequences, merging closely related sequences to remove PCR and sequencing errors. Alignment of CDR3 sequences to IMGT reference sequences was used to assign V, D and J gene segments. For a sequence to be retained, a match of at least six nucleotides was required to both a V gene segment and a J gene segment. A rearrangement counted as productive if the CDR3 had no stop codons and remained in frame with V and J, and every other rearrangement counted as non-productive. CDR3 was defined by IMGT convention, running from the second conserved V-encoded cysteine to the conserved J-encoded phenylalanine. The earlier analysis of fewer than 700 of the donors excluded sequences that lacked an unambiguous match to a single V gene segment. In an earlier analysis of several hundred of the donors, V segments were called functional above 56.7% productive rearrangements and were called segregating when the between-donor standard deviation exceeded 5%. A statistical classification framework was developed to diagnose cytomegalovirus status using the catalog of TCR beta chain sequences. V and J gene assignment, in a later analysis, came from comparing TCR nucleotide sequences with IMGT/GENE-DB human TR gene sequences. The TCRdist pipeline was used in a later analysis to assign CDR3 sequences and most-parsimonious VDJ recombination scenarios. In a later analysis, each TCR beta chain was defined by its CDR3 amino acid sequence together with its V-gene family, and reads without a unique V-gene family were excluded. To address suspected cross-contamination and a sequencing artifact, a later analysis removed under 600 highly shared, low-generation-probability nucleotide sequences. For each public chain, a later analysis derived a clonal expansion index from normalized ranks of inferred template counts within each repertoire. In a later analysis, generation probabilities were computed using a VDJ recombination model fitted to out-of-frame rearrangements, and the results were checked against IGoR. Hypergeometric tests were used in a later analysis to score TCR-TCR, TCR-HLA and TCR-CMV co-occurrence, with a repertoire-size bias correction applied to the TCR pairs. In a later analysis, false discovery rates were estimated by permuting HLA or CMV assignments 20 times. In a later analysis, co-occurring TCRs were grouped using DBSCAN, with TCRdist sequence similarity added in when clustering inside HLA-allele-positive subsets. For co-occurrence clustering, repertoires with fewer than 30,000 or more than 120,000 public chains were excluded, along with four or five repertoires with anomalous nucleotide sharing. Imported from immuneACCESS, the table was reduced by TCRdb to in-frame sequences with V and J called. These copies leave out some clones; in studies compared against another copy, an unresolved V gene accounts for under half, and the cause of the remainder is not known. From that table come the V and J calls and clone size; the DNA was used to work out D and trimming. Recorded for this sample are approximately 83,000 clones; 70% to 90% of them occurred a single time. The ten largest account for 2% to 2.5% of the sample.

Broad study findings and their caveats: Roughly uniform sequencing depth across donors was assumed in presence/absence analyses, although this assumption may not hold. In a later analysis, TCR association rates were found to vary across HLA loci, with the most associated TCRs seen for DRB1 alleles and the fewest for HLA-C alleles. HLA typing was unavailable for some donors at each locus, so association tests used only the typed subset. According to the authors, the approach could potentially be generalized to other disease states and immunological phenotypes. In vitro tests confirmed that a few of the cytomegalovirus-associated TCR beta chains recognize cytomegalovirus antigens. In the study, around 150 TCR beta chains were listed as associated with cytomegalovirus. Correlated functional status among segregating V segments might be attributable to linkage disequilibrium, but an unknown experimental factor could not be ruled out. A later genetic analysis reported fewer N-insertions in productive TCRs among donors in an Asian-associated ancestry cluster than the roughly 650-donor mean. Only TCR beta chains were sequenced in this cohort, and the absence of alpha or paired-chain data limited detectable features. Compared with equally common non-associated chains, HLA-associated TCR beta chains in a later analysis were more clonally expanded and had lower generation probabilities. An earlier analysis of approximately 530 of the donors showed that most TCR beta V segments appeared in productive rearrangements either about 87% or about 30% of the time, which broadly matched IMGT annotations. Most TCR sequences were seen in very few donors, while some public TCRs were found in many individuals. The classifier was reported to diagnose cytomegalovirus status with high specificity and sensitivity in both the original cohort and the validation cohort. A later genetic analysis associated a missense DCLRE1C variant with V-gene and J-gene trimming of TCR beta chains, and an independent cohort replicated the association. A further reported finding was that TCR beta sequences accurately predicted the HLA-A and HLA-B alleles for most subjects in the first cohort. Because counts were too low, about 15 rarely observed V segments, including chromosome 9 orphons, were left out of the earlier analysis of a few hundred of the donors. According to a later analysis, most CMV-associated TCR beta chains appeared to be HLA-restricted, and the HLA associations seemed to be driven largely by CMV exposure. When HLA alleles, especially DR and DQ, strongly co-occurred, TCR associations were difficult to assign to individual alleles. At a false discovery rate of 0.05, a later analysis linked 16,951 TCR beta sequences to specific HLA alleles. Several of the top co-occurrence clusters appeared to be linked to parvovirus B19, influenza, CMV and Epstein-Barr virus, according to a later analysis. A cluster of highly shared sequence variants was judged likely to represent a technical artifact of the sequencing pipeline. For the cohort, immune exposure information was limited to CMV serostatus.

As regards this clone: The clone's antigen remains unknown. There are no base qualities to consult, and no much larger clone falls within one base.

In total, around 600 healthy bone marrow donors made up the cohort. All cohort members were sampled while nominally healthy, although unrecorded immune exposures were likely present. The donor tested CMV seronegative and was one of the 352 seronegative cohort members. Every donor gave a peripheral blood sample, and the peripheral blood mononuclear cells from that sample were used for TCR beta sequencing. The Qiagen DNeasy Blood Extraction Kit was used to extract genomic DNA from the blood cell samples. The specimen sequenced was PBMCs. The clonotype comes from a man between 18 and 35 years old in good health and CMV-seronegative.

The CDR3 protein: CAWTSADTQYF. Read as DNA, the sequence is TGTGCCTGGACTTCCGCAGATACGCAGTATTTT. The rearranged segments are TRBV30 and TRBJ2-3, with no confident D gene call. V is pared back by 4 bases and J by 4 bases, with 6 bases lying between the germline termini. The CDR3 covers 11 residues, taking in both the cysteine and the phenylalanine. Here the CDR3 DNA is all that survives: 33 bases in frame from base 1. The germline V gene (reference sequence) yields GTSNPN for CDR1 and SVGIG for CDR2.